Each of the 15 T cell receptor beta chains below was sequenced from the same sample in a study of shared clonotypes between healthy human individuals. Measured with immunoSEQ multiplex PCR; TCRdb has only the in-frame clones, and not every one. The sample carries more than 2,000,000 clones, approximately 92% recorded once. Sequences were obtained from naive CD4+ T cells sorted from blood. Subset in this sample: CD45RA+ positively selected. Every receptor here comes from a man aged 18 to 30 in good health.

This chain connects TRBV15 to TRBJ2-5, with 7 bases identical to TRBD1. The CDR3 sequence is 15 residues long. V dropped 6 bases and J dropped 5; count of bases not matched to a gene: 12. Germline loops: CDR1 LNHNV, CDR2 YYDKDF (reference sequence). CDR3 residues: CATRNGTVHGETQYF. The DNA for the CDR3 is TGTGCCACCAGGAATGGGACAGTTCACGGGGAGACCCAGTACTTC.

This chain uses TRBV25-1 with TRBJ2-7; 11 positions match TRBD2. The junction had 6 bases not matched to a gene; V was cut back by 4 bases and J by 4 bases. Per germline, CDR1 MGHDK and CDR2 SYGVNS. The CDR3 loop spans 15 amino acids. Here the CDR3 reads CASSGTTSGGYEQYF. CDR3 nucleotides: TGTGCCAGCAGTGGCACAACTAGCGGGGGTTACGAGCAGTACTTC.

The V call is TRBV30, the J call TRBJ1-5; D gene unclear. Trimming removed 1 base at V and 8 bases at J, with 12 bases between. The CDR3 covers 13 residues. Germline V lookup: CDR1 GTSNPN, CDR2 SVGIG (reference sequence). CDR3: CAWSDEGMEPQHF. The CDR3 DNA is TGTGCCTGGAGTGATGAGGGTATGGAGCCCCAGCATTTT.

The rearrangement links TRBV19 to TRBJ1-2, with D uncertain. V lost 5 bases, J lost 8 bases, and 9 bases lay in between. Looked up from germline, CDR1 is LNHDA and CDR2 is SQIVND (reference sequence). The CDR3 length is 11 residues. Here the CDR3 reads CASSGVYGYTF. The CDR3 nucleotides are TGTGCCAGTAGTGGTGTTTACGGCTACACCTTC.

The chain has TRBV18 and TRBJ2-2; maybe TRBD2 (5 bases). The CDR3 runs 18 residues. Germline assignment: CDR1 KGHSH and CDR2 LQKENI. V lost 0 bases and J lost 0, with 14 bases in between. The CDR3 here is CASSPPLSGPANTGELFF. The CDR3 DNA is TGTGCCAGCTCACCACCTTTAAGCGGCCCGGCGAACACCGGGGAGCTGTTTTTT.

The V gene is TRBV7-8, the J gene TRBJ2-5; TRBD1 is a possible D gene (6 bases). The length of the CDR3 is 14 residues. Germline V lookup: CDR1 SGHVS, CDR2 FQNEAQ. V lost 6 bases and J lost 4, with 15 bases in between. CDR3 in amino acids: CASSQAGVAETQYF. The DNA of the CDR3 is TGTGCCAGCAGTCAGGCAGGGGTTGCAGAGACCCAGTACTTC. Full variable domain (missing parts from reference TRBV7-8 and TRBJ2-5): GAGVSQSPRYKVAKRGQDVALRCDPISGHVSLFWYQQALGQGPEFLTYFQNEAQLDKSGLPSDRFFAERPEGSVSTLKIQRTQQEDSAVYLCASSQAGVAETQYFGPGTRLLVL.

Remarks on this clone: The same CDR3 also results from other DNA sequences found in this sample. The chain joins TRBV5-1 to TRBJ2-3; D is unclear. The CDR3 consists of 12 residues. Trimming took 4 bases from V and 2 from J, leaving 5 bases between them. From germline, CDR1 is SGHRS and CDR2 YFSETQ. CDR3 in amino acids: CASSPTTDTQYF. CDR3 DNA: TGCGCCAGCAGCCCTACCACAGATACGCAGTATTTT.

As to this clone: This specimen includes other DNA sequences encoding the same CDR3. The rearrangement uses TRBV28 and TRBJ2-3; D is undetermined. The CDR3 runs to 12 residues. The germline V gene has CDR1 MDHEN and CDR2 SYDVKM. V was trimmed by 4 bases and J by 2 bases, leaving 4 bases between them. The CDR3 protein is CASSSITDTQYF. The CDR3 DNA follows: TGTGCCAGCAGTTCTATCACAGATACGCAGTATTTT.

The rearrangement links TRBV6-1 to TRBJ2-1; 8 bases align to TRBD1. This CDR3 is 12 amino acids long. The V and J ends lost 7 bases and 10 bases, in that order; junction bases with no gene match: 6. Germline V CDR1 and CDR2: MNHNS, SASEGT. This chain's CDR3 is CASKVQGGEQFF. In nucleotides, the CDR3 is TGTGCCAGCAAAGTACAGGGGGGCGAGCAGTTCTTC.

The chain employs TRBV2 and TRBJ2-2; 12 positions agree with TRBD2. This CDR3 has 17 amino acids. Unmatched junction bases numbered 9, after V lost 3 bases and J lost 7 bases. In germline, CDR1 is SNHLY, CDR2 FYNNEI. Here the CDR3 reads CASSEGWTSGVGGELFF. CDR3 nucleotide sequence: TGTGCCAGCAGTGAGGGGTGGACTAGCGGGGTCGGCGGGGAGCTGTTTTTT.

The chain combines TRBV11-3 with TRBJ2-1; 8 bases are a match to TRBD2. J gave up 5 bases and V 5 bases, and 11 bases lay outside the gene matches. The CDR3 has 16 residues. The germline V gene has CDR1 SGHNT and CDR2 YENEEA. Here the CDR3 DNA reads TGTGCCAGCAGCCGGGGAAGGCTAGCGGGCAACAATGAGCAGTTCTTC. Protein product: CASSRGRLAGNNEQFF.

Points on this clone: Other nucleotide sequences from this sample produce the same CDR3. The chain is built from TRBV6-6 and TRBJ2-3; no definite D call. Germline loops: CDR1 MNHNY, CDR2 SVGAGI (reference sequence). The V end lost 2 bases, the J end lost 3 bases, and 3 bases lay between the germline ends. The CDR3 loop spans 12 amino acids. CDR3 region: CASSYGTDTQYF. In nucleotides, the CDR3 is TGTGCCAGCAGTTACGGGACAGATACGCAGTATTTT.

CDR3 loop: CAWSFPWGDRNSPLHF. In DNA, the CDR3 is TGTGCCTGGAGTTTCCCATGGGGTGATCGGAATTCACCCCTCCACTTT. The V and J genes are TRBV30 and TRBJ1-6; D gene uncertain. Germline V gene sequence: CDR1 GTSNPN, CDR2 SVGIG (reference sequence). This CDR3 is built from 16 residues. V was pared by 2 bases and J by 7 bases, with 18 bases between.

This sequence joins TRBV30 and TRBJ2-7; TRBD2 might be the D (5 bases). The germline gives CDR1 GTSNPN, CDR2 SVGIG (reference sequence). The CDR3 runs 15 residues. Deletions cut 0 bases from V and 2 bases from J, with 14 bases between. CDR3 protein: CAWSVTGETAYEQYF. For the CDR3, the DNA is TGTGCCTGGAGTGTCACCGGGGAGACTGCCTACGAGCAGTACTTC.

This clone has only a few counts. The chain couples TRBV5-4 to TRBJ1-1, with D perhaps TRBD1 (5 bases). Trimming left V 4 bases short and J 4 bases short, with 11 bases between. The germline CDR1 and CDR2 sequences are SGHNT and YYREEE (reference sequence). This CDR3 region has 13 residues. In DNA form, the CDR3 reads TGTGCCAGCAGCCCAGGGCCCAGCACTGAAGCTTTCTTT. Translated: CASSPGPSTEAFF.